This record looks at one TCR beta chain sequence and its context. Its antigen is currently not known. Base-call qualities are not available, and no considerably larger clone is one nucleotide away. The library was obtained by the immunoSEQ multiplex PCR assay. The study's own analysis went as follows. A statistical classification framework was built for diagnosing cytomegalovirus status from the catalog of TCR beta chain sequences. Sourced from immuneACCESS, this table was stored by TCRdb with only in-frame sequences that have V and J called. A share of the clones is absent; for the studies checked, an unresolved V gene accounts for under half, and the remainder has no known explanation. D and trimming were read from the DNA, whereas the V and J calls and clone size are those reported in that table. This sample lists about 110,000 clones; more than 75% were detected once. The leading ten clones occupy 1.4% of the sample.

This sample is drawn from a study of cytomegalovirus exposure and HLA in healthy donors (dated by TCRdb to 2016 to 2017). Concerning the study at large: According to a later analysis, one platform produced both the roughly 120 validation repertoires and the 550 to 800 repertoires of the first cohort. To predict cytomegalovirus infection status, the study brought together high-throughput TCR immunosequencing, statistical association of individual TCRs with disease status, and machine learning. In addition to the first cohort of around 670 subjects, a separate validation cohort of some 120 different subjects was used. The study aimed to test whether signatures of past pathogen exposure could be identified by cataloging public T cell receptors. What the authors observed across the whole study: The validation cohort had no HLA typing available for a later analysis, so co-occurrence within that cohort was assessed over all 110 or so repertoires. The classifier was reported to diagnose cytomegalovirus status with high specificity and sensitivity in both the original and validation cohorts. Across donors, most TCR sequences were observed very rarely, whereas some public TCRs were present in many individuals. In a later analysis, TCRs clustered in the first cohort were found to also tend to co-occur in the approximately 120 validation repertoires, with approximately 94% of cluster scores above 0. According to the authors, the approach could potentially be generalized to other disease states and immunological phenotypes. A few of the identified cytomegalovirus-associated TCR beta chains were confirmed in vitro to be specific for cytomegalovirus antigens. In the study, some 160 TCR beta chains were listed as associated with cytomegalovirus.

The donors belonged to the validation cohort of roughly 120 subjects, which was separate from the roughly 680-subject first cohort. Reading from cysteine to phenylalanine, the CDR3 counts 16 amino acids. Just CDR3 DNA is preserved here, 48 bases in frame from base 1. Via the germline V gene (reference sequence), CDR1 is SEHNR and CDR2 FQNEAQ. For this chain, trimming is 3 bases at the V end and 2 bases at the J end, and the number of junction bases without a gene match is 3. The rearrangement combines TRBV7-9 with TRBJ2-2, and 10 bases in between align with TRBD1. The specimen sequenced was PBMCs. The source is a woman aged 25 to 39 in good health and CMV-seropositive. The sequenced DNA: TGTGCCAGCAGCTTCGACAGGGGGCCTAACACCGGGGAGCTGTTTTTT. This is translated as CASSFDRGPNTGELFF.